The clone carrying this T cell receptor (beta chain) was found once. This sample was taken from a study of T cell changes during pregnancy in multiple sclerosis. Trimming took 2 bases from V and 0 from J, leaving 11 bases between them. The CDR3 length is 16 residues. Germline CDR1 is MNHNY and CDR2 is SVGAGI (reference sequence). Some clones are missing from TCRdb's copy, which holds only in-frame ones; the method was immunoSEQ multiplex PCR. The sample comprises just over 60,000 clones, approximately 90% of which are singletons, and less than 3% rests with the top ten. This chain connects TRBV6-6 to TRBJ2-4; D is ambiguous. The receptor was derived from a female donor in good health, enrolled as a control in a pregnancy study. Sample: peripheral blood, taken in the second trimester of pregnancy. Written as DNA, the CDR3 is TGTGCCAGCAGTTACGAAAGCGTATTAGCCAAAAACATTCAGTACTTC. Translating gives CASSYESVLAKNIQYF.